The rows below give T cell receptor beta chains drawn from one sample of a study of blood T cell repertoires in COVID-19. Data came from immunoSEQ multiplex PCR; TCRdb stores just in-frame clones and leaves some out. The sample records some 200,000 clones, 70% to 90% being singletons. What was sequenced was peripheral blood. Receptors originate from a woman aged 18-29 years who had recovered from COVID-19. Each CDR3 is given with its conserved first and last residue. The order of the fields is CDR3 length, J gene, D gene, clone size, V gene, CDR3 DNA, CDR3 protein. D genes are given only for firm matches. Size values are once, few and many counts, or a class for expanded clones, and some rows have none.

>18|TRBJ1-4|-|-|TRBV4-1
TGCGCCAGCAGTCCAAGACAGGTTGGGGGGGCAACTAATGAAAAACTGTTTTTT
CASSPRQVGGATNEKLFF
>16|TRBJ1-2|TRBD1|-|TRBV7-9
TGTGCCAGCAGCTTAGACAGGGGACAGACTAACTATGGCTACACCTTC
CASSLDRGQTNYGYTF
>14|TRBJ1-5|-|few|TRBV10-3
TGTGCCATCAGTGAGTCCCAGAGCAATCAGCCCCAGCATTTT
CAISESQSNQPQHF
>12|TRBJ2-7|-|-|TRBV9
TGTGCCAGCAGCGGTACTACCTACGAGCAGTACTTC
CASSGTTYEQYF
>14|TRBJ1-2|-|-|TRBV5-1
TGCGCCAGCAGCTTGGGTGACAGAAACTATGGCTACACCTTC
CASSLGDRNYGYTF
>17|TRBJ2-1|-|-|TRBV7-3
TGTGCCAGCAGCCCCCCCAAGCGGCCACAACCCGACAATGAGCAGTTCTTC
CASSPPKRPQPDNEQFF
>14|TRBJ1-1|-|-|TRBV6-5
TGTGCCAGCAGTTCCCAAGGGGCGAACACTGAAGCTTTCTTT
CASSSQGANTEAFF
>13|TRBJ1-5|-|-|TRBV13
TGTGCCAGCAGCCGCCGGGGGAATCAGCCCCAGCATTTT
CASSRRGNQPQHF
>17|TRBJ2-4|TRBD2|-|TRBV15
TGTGCCACCAGCAGAGAGGTAGTAAGTCTAGCGGGAGGCATTCAGTACTTC
CATSREVVSLAGGIQYF
>14|TRBJ2-7|TRBD2|few|TRBV6-4
TGTGCCAGCAGTGACTCGAGGGGAGGGTACGAGCAGTACTTC
CASSDSRGGYEQYF
>14|TRBJ2-1|TRBD2|-|TRBV7-2
TGTGCCAGCACCCAGGGTCTAGCGGGAGGCCATGGGTTCTTC
CASTQGLAGGHGFF
>16|TRBJ2-7|-|-|TRBV6-4
TGTGCCAGCAGTGACGCCCGCCTTGGAAGAGGGGGAGAGCAGTACTTC
CASSDARLGRGGEQYF
>15|TRBJ2-1|TRBD1|-|TRBV13
TGTGCCAGCAGTCATACCGGGACAGAAGACAATGAGCAGTTCTTC
CASSHTGTEDNEQFF
>13|TRBJ1-3|-|-|TRBV20-1
TGCAGTGCCAGTGAGGGATGGAGGAACACCATATATTTT
CSASEGWRNTIYF
>14|TRBJ2-5|-|-|TRBV7-6
TGTGCCAGCAGTTTAGCGCCCGGAGGAGAGACCCAGTACTTC
CASSLAPGGETQYF
>12|TRBJ2-5|TRBD1|-|TRBV29-1
TGCAGCGGCATGACAGGGGAAGAGACCCAGTACTTC
CSGMTGEETQYF
>15|TRBJ2-2|-|-|TRBV6-4
TGTGCCAGCAGAGAACAGGGGAGGTTCACCGGGGAGCTGTTTTTT
CASREQGRFTGELFF
>13|TRBJ1-4|-|once|TRBV6-4
TGTGCCAGCAGTGTTAGGGGAGGAGAAAAACTGTTTTTT
CASSVRGGEKLFF
>15|TRBJ2-3|TRBD2|-|TRBV11-3
TGTGCCAGCAGCTTGAGGACTAGCGGGAGAGATACGCAGTATTTT
CASSLRTSGRDTQYF
>15|TRBJ2-5|TRBD2|-|TRBV5-1
TGCGCCAGCAGCTTGGGGGTAGCGGGAGTGGAGACCCAGTACTTC
CASSLGVAGVETQYF
>11|TRBJ2-7|-|-|TRBV2
TGTGCCAGCAAGACTGGCTACGAGCAGTACTTC
CASKTGYEQYF
>14|TRBJ2-7|TRBD1|few|TRBV27
TGTGCCACTATTCCGGGACAGGGGGGCTACGAGCAGTACTTC
CATIPGQGGYEQYF
>14|TRBJ2-5|TRBD1|-|TRBV9
TGTGCCAGCAGCGGGACAGGGGGAATAGAGACCCAGTACTTC
CASSGTGGIETQYF
>16|TRBJ2-1|TRBD2|-|TRBV7-3
TGTGCCAGCAGCTCCCGGACTAGCGACTCCTACAATGAGCAGTTCTTC
CASSSRTSDSYNEQFF
>14|TRBJ1-1|-|-|TRBV6-5
TGTGCCAGCAGTTACGAACAGGCGAACACTGAAGCTTTCTTT
CASSYEQANTEAFF
>17|TRBJ2-6|TRBD1|-|TRBV5-1
TGCGCCAGCAGCTTCAGGGGGCGAAACTCTGGGGCCAACGTCCTGACTTTC
CASSFRGRNSGANVLTF
>14|TRBJ2-7|-|-|TRBV7-2
TGTGCCAGCAGCTTAGAGAGATCCTCCTACGAGCAGTACTTC
CASSLERSSYEQYF
>17|TRBJ2-3|-|-|TRBV25-1
TGTGCCAGCAGTGAACCCCGGGGAAGCAGGAGCACAGATACGCAGTATTTT
CASSEPRGSRSTDTQYF
>17|TRBJ2-5|TRBD2|-|TRBV9
TGTGCCAGCAGCGTAGCTATGGTAGCGGGAGTCATAGAGACCCAGTACTTC
CASSVAMVAGVIETQYF
>16|TRBJ1-5|-|-|TRBV7-8
TGTGCCAGCAGCTTAGAAGCAGGGTGGGTCTATCAGCCCCAGCATTTT
CASSLEAGWVYQPQHF
>13|TRBJ1-5|TRBD1|-|TRBV2
TGTGCCAGCAGCGGGACAGGGGACCAGCCCCAGCATTTT
CASSGTGDQPQHF
>12|TRBJ1-2|TRBD1|-|TRBV30
TGTGCATTTCAGGGGGCGGACTATGGCTACACCTTC
CAFQGADYGYTF
>13|TRBJ1-2|TRBD1|-|TRBV7-2
TGTGCCAGTTCCGACAGGGGAAGAGGTGGCTACACCTTC
CASSDRGRGGYTF
>15|TRBJ1-2|TRBD1|-|TRBV4-3
TGCGCCAGCAGCCAAGAGGCCAGGGGGCTCGGCGGCTACACCTTC
CASSQEARGLGGYTF
>15|TRBJ2-1|-|-|TRBV27
TGTGCCAGCAGTTTATACGAAAGATCTTGGAGTGAGCAGTTCTTC
CASSLYERSWSEQFF
>14|TRBJ2-1|-|few|TRBV4-3
TGCGCCAGCAGCCAAAATCAGGGGTCAAGTGAGCAGTTCTTC
CASSQNQGSSEQFF
>15|TRBJ2-3|-|-|TRBV19
TGTGCCAGTAGTATAGTGGGCAGTTTCACAGATACGCAGTATTTT
CASSIVGSFTDTQYF
>17|TRBJ2-7|TRBD2|-|TRBV18
TGTGCCAGCTCACTTCCCGTACTAGCGGAGAACCGGTACGAGCAGTACTTC
CASSLPVLAENRYEQYF
>13|TRBJ2-7|-|-|TRBV14
TGTGCCAGCAGCCAAGTCGGAGGGAACGAGCAGTACTTC
CASSQVGGNEQYF
>15|TRBJ2-1|-|once|TRBV4-1
TGCGCCAGCAGCCAAAAGCTCGGACTACTCAATGAGCAGTTCTTC
CASSQKLGLLNEQFF
>13|TRBJ1-1|-|-|TRBV29-1
TGCAGCTCCTCCGGCAGGGGCGGCACTGAAGCTTTCTTT
CSSSGRGGTEAFF
>14|TRBJ1-2|-|-|TRBV6-5
TGTGCCAGCAGTTACGGGGGAGGTAACTATGGCTACACCTTC
CASSYGGGNYGYTF
>13|TRBJ2-7|TRBD1|-|TRBV7-3
TGTGCCTCCGCGGCCCAGGGGGATTACGAGCAGTACTTC
CASAAQGDYEQYF
>14|TRBJ2-7|-|once|TRBV6-6
TGTGCCAGCAGTTACGTCATCGGTTCCTACGAGCAGTACTTC
CASSYVIGSYEQYF
>15|TRBJ1-1|TRBD1|-|TRBV4-3
TGCGCCAGCAGCCCAACGGACAGGGGCGGCACTGAAGCTTTCTTT
CASSPTDRGGTEAFF
>13|TRBJ2-7|-|-|TRBV7-3
TGTGCCAGCAGCTTAACGCGGGGCCACGAGCAGTACTTC
CASSLTRGHEQYF
>14|TRBJ2-7|TRBD2|-|TRBV19
TGTGCCAGTTCGAGACTAGCGGGGTCCTACGAGCAGTACTTC
CASSRLAGSYEQYF
>14|TRBJ1-1|-|-|TRBV6-5
TGTGCCAGCAGAAGGTTATCGGCAGGGACTGAAGCTTTCTTT
CASRRLSAGTEAFF
>15|TRBJ2-5|TRBD2|-|TRBV11-2
TGTGCCAGCAGCTTAGCGGGAGGCTACCAAGAGACCCAGTACTTC
CASSLAGGYQETQYF
>15|TRBJ1-1|-|once|TRBV18
TGTGCCAGCTCACCATCAGGGATACGGAACACTGAAGCTTTCTTT
CASSPSGIRNTEAFF
>10|TRBJ1-2|-|-|TRBV29-1
TGCAGCGTTTCCTCCGGTGGCTACACCTTC
CSVSSGGYTF
>14|TRBJ1-1|-|-|TRBV6-5
TGTGCCAGCAGTCCCAGGGGTGCTAACACTGAAGCTTTCTTT
CASSPRGANTEAFF
>17|TRBJ2-7|TRBD2|-|TRBV4-1
TGCGCCAGCAGCCACCGGACTAGCGGGAGGGCCGGCTACGAGCAGTACTTC
CASSHRTSGRAGYEQYF